The TCR beta chain described here comes from a study of technical replicates of blood from several donors. Per the germline V gene, CDR1 is GTSNPN and CDR2 is SVGIG (reference sequence). The CDR3 is 14 amino acids. V lost 2 bases to trimming and J lost 4 bases; unmatched junction nucleotides: 4. Assay used: immunoSEQ multiplex PCR; TCRdb lists only in-frame clones, some missing. The table lists roughly 61,000 clones, around 97% of them singletons. The V gene is TRBV30, the J gene TRBJ2-3, with 9 bases fitting TRBD2. The TCR was taken from a human donor in good health. Specimen: T cells isolated from PBMCs. The CDR3 loop reads CAWSRAGGSDTQYF. CDR3 nucleotide sequence: TGTGCCTGGAGTCGGGCGGGGGGGTCAGATACGCAGTATTTT.